This T cell receptor beta chain was obtained from a study of T cells in Graves' hyperthyroidism and ophthalmopathy. Whole-study results and caveats: Expanded thyroid clonotypes (above 0.001) were mostly also found in blood. Through a model of 13 V-J features, ophthalmopathy was separated from stable hyperthyroidism.

In the ophthalmopathy cohort, Clinical Activity Score was at least 3, NOSPECS grade at least 4, and duration under 3 months. Each diagnosis was grounded in clinical symptoms, serum thyroxine and TRAb, thyroid ultrasound, and orbital computed tomography. With V trimmed by 4 bases and J by 0 bases, 5 bases remained unmatched. Germline-derived CDR1 and CDR2 are SGHTA and FQGNSA. CDR3 size: 15 residues. RNA transcripts were the template for amplifying TCR beta CDR3 regions. The TCR CDR3 first-round RT-PCR relied on the HTBI primer set. Via MiXCR, TCRdb re-called the multiplex PCR reads, giving one row per CDR3 protein. The sample has 600,000 to 700,000 distinct CDR3 sequences, roughly 14% seen once; the top ten hold 4.3%. This clonotype has at least ten counts. Its specificity is not known.

The rearrangement uses TRBV7-2 and TRBJ2-7; TRBD2 matches at 8 bases. The receptor was derived from a woman in her 40s with Graves' ophthalmopathy. The sequencing input was blood. The CDR3 DNA is TGTGCCAGCAGCTCGGGAGGGGCGAACTCCTACGAGCAGTACTTC. Protein sequence: CASSSGGANSYEQYF.